This T cell receptor (beta chain) is drawn from a study of blood T cell repertoires in COVID-19. For the study at large: Samples representing acute and convalescent COVID-19 were sourced from the United States, Italy and Spain.

V was shortened by 3 bases and J by 3 bases, with 8 bases between the two germline ends. The CDR3 is 13 amino acids. The repertoire was sequenced with immunoSEQ multiplex PCR; TCRdb's copy has only in-frame clones and lacks some. The sample comprises some 390,000 clones, more than 75% of which are singletons, and 2% to 2.5% rests with the top ten. The TCR was taken from a woman aged 60 to 75 with COVID-19, enrolled during active disease. The rearrangement uses TRBV12-3 or TRBV12-4 and TRBJ1-2; D possibly corresponds to TRBD1 (6 bases). Specimen: peripheral blood. CDR3 DNA: TGTGCCAGCAGTTTCAACAGGGACTATGGCTACACCTTC. This translates into CASSFNRDYGYTF.